A single sample gave rise to the 12 T cell receptor beta chains below, sequenced in a study of blood T cell repertoires in COVID-19. Method: immunoSEQ multiplex PCR; TCRdb's copy keeps in-frame clones and lacks some. Of tens of thousands of clones listed, around 80% are singletons. Sequenced material: peripheral blood. Source of these receptors: a human donor in a cohort sampled during active COVID-19.

This chain connects TRBV19 to TRBJ2-3; 10 positions agree with TRBD2. Germline loops: CDR1 LNHDA, CDR2 SQIVND (reference sequence). The CDR3 has 20 amino acids. Trimming cost V 1 base and J 0 bases; bases outside gene matches: 13. The CDR3, as DNA: TGTGCCAGTAGTATAGCCCTAGCGGGGGTCTCATTTCCTAGCACAGATACGCAGTATTTT. Translating it yields CASSIALAGVSFPSTDTQYF.

V is TRBV5-1 and J is TRBJ1-6; 8 bases are shared with TRBD1. Germline CDR1 reads SGHRS; CDR2 reads YFSETQ. Trimming at V came to 4 bases and at J to 7 bases, leaving 4 bases not matched to a gene. This CDR3 spans 14 amino acids. Written as DNA, the CDR3 is TGCGCCAGCAGCCCGGGACAGGCAAATTCACCCCTCCACTTT. It encodes CASSPGQANSPLHF.

This clone was observed once. The same CDR3 also results from other DNA sequences found in this sample. CDR3 bases: TGTGCCAGCAGCTTGGACAGGTATAATTCACCCCTCCACTTT. This codes for CASSLDRYNSPLHF. The chain employs TRBV5-4 and TRBJ1-6; D perhaps matches TRBD1 (5 bases). The V and J ends lost 0 bases and 4 bases respectively, with 5 bases between them. The CDR3 consists of 14 residues. Germline V gives CDR1 SGHNT, CDR2 YYREEE (reference sequence).

This sequence joins TRBV10-3 and TRBJ2-5, with D possibly being TRBD2 (5 bases). CDR1 is ENHRY, CDR2 SYGVKD, per germline. The CDR3 runs to 11 residues. Trimming removed 6 bases from V and 5 bases from J, with 7 bases in between. CDR3 residues: CAIRDFETQYF. The CDR3 nucleotides are TGTGCCATCAGGGACTTCGAGACCCAGTACTTC.

The chain couples TRBV5-6 to TRBJ2-7, with 10 bases lining up with TRBD2. J gave up 4 bases and V 3 bases, and 13 bases lay outside the gene matches. CDR1 is SGHDT, CDR2 YYEEEE, per germline. CDR3 length: 17 amino acids. CDR3 protein: CASSSLGSTSGDYEQYV. CDR3 in DNA: TGTGCCAGCAGCTCGCTAGGGAGCACTAGCGGGGATTACGAGCAGTACGTC.

The rearrangement links TRBV9 to TRBJ2-7; D is perhaps TRBD2 (6 bases). V was cut by 4 bases and J by 2 bases, with 16 bases left in between. This CDR3 has 15 amino acids. Germline assignment: CDR1 SGDLS and CDR2 YYNGEE. In DNA, the CDR3 is TGTGCCAGCAGCCCCTTGGGGGGTCCCACCTACGAGCAGTACTTC. As protein: CASSPLGGPTYEQYF.

This clone was recorded once. The CDR3 region is CASSEAHGQNNYGYTF. CDR3 DNA sequence: TGTGCCAGCAGTGAAGCTCATGGGCAGAATAACTATGGCTACACCTTC. The chain carries TRBV6-1 and TRBJ1-2; no firm D call. Germline assignment: CDR1 MNHNS and CDR2 SASEGT. V was cut by 0 bases and J by 1 base, with 12 bases left in between. There are 16 residues in the CDR3.

The rearrangement uses TRBV3-1 (or the pseudogene TRBV3-2) and TRBJ2-1; TRBD1 might be the D (6 bases). V dropped 2 bases and J dropped 9 bases, with 8 bases sitting between them. CDR1 is LGHDT and CDR2 is YNNKEL in the germline V gene (reference sequence). This CDR3 has 12 residues. CDR3 region: CASSQWGREQFF. The CDR3 region has the DNA TGTGCCAGCAGCCAATGGGGGCGTGAGCAGTTCTTC.

This chain connects TRBV5-1 to TRBJ1-1; weak D call: TRBD1 (5 bases). This CDR3 spans 16 amino acids. V was trimmed by 3 bases and J by 0 bases, leaving 15 bases between them. The germline V gene has CDR1 SGHRS and CDR2 YFSETQ. CDR3 region: CASSSRPGVVNTEAFF. In nucleotides, the CDR3 is TGCGCCAGCAGCTCCCGACCGGGGGTCGTGAACACTGAAGCTTTCTTT.

This clone showed up just once. The chain recombines TRBV20-1 with TRBJ1-5; D call uncertain. CDR1 and CDR2 from the germline V gene are DFQATT and SNEGSKA (reference sequence). CDR3 size: 14 residues. Trimming left V 3 bases short and J 0 bases short, with 9 bases between. The CDR3 DNA is TGCAGTGCTAGTAGCAGGTATAGCAATCAGCCCCAGCATTTT. Protein product: CSASSRYSNQPQHF.

V gene TRBV2 combines with J gene TRBJ2-5; possible D gene TRBD2, 5 bases. Trimming pared 4 bases from V and 2 bases from J, leaving 8 bases between. The germline V gene has CDR1 SNHLY and CDR2 FYNNEI. The CDR3 has 13 amino acids. The CDR3 DNA reads TGTGCCAGCAGTGGACGGAGGCAAGAGACCCAGTACTTC. This codes for CASSGRRQETQYF.

The V call is TRBV3-1 (or the pseudogene TRBV3-2), the J call TRBJ2-7; 9 bases are shared with TRBD1. Germline assignment: CDR1 LGHDT and CDR2 YNNKEL (reference sequence). The length of the CDR3 is 14 residues. V lost 6 bases, J lost 0 bases, and 3 bases stayed unmatched. Here the CDR3 DNA reads TGTGCCAGCAGGCCGGGACAGGGCTCCTACGAGCAGTACTTC. It encodes CASRPGQGSYEQYF.